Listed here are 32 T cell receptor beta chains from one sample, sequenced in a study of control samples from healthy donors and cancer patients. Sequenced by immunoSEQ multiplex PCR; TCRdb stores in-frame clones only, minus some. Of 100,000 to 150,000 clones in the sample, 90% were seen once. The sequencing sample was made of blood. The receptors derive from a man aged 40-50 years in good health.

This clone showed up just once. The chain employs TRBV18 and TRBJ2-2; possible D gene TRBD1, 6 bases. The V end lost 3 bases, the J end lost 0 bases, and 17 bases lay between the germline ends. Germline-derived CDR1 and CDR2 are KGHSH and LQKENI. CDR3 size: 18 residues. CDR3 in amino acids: CASSPMRAGVSNTGELFF. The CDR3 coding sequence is TGTGCCAGCTCACCGATGAGGGCAGGGGTCTCGAACACCGGGGAGCTGTTTTTT. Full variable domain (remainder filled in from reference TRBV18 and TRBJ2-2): NAGVMQNPRHLVRRRGQEARLRCSPMKGHSHVYWYRQLPEEGLKFMVYLQKENIIDESGMPKERFSAEFPKEGPSILRIQQVVRGDSAAYFCASSPMRAGVSNTGELFFGEGSRLTVL.

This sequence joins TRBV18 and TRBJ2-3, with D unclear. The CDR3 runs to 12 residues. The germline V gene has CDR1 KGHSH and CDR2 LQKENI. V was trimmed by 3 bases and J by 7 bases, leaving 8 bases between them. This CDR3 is CASSPASYTQYF. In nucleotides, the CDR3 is TGTGCCAGCTCACCGGCTAGTTATACGCAGTATTTT. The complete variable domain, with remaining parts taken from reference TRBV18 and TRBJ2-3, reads NAGVMQNPRHLVRRRGQEARLRCSPMKGHSHVYWYRQLPEEGLKFMVYLQKENIIDESGMPKERFSAEFPKEGPSILRIQQVVRGDSAAYFCASSPASYTQYFGPGTRLTVL.

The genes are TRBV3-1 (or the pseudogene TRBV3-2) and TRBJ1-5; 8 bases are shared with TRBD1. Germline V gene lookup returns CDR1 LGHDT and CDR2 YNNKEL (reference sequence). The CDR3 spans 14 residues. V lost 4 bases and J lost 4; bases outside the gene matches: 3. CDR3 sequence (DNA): TGTGCCAGCAGCCTGACAGGGGCGAATCAGCCCCAGCATTTT. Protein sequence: CASSLTGANQPQHF.

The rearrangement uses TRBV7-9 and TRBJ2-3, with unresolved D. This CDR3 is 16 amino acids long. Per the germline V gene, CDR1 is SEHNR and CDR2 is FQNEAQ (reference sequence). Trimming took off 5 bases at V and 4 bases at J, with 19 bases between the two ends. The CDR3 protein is CASSPGHYYSPDTQYF. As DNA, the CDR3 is TGTGCCAGCAGCCCAGGCCATTACTACTCCCCAGATACGCAGTATTTT.

CDR3 nucleotides: TGTGCCAGCTCGGACCCGGGACTAGCGCAAGATACGCAGTATTTT. Translation gives CASSDPGLAQDTQYF. This chain joins TRBV18 and TRBJ2-3; 10 bases map to TRBD2. Germline trimming cut 6 bases from V and 5 bases from J; bases unmatched to any gene: 8. The CDR3 runs to 15 residues. The germline V gene encodes CDR1 KGHSH and CDR2 LQKENI.

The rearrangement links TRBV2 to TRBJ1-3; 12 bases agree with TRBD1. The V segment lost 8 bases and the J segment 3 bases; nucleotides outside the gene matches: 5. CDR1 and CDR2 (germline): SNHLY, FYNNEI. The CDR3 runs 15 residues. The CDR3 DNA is TGTGCCAGCTCCGGGACAGGGGGCGGTGGAAACACCATATATTTT. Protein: CASSGTGGGGNTIYF.

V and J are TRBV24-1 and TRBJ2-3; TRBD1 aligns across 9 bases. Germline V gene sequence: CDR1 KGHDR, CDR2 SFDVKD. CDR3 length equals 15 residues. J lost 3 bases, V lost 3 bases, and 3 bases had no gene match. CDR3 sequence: CATSDPGQGTDTQYF. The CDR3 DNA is TGTGCCACCAGTGATCCCGGACAGGGGACAGATACGCAGTATTTT.

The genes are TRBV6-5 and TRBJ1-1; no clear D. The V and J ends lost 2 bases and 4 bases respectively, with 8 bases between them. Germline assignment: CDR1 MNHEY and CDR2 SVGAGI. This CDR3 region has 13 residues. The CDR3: CASSYGVGTEAFF. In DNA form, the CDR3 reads TGTGCCAGCAGTTACGGGGTAGGCACTGAAGCTTTCTTT.

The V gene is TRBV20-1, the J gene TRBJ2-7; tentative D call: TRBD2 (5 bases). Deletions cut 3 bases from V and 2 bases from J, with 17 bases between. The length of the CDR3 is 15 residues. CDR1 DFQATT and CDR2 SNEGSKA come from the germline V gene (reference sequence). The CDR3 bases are TGCAGTGCTAGTTGGTCCAGTGGAGGCCCCTACGAGCAGTACTTC. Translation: CSASWSSGGPYEQYF.

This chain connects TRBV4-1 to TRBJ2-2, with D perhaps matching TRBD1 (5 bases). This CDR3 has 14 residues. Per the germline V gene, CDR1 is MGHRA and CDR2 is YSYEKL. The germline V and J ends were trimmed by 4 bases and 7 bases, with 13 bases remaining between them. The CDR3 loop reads CASSPPLRGGELFF. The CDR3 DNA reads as TGCGCCAGCAGCCCCCCCCTTAGGGGCGGGGAGCTGTTTTTT.

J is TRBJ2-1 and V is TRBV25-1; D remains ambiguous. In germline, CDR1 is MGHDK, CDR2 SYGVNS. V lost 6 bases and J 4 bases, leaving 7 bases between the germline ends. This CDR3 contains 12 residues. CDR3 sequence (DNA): TGTGCCAGCAGGGAACGGTACAATGAGCAGTTCTTC. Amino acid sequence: CASRERYNEQFF.

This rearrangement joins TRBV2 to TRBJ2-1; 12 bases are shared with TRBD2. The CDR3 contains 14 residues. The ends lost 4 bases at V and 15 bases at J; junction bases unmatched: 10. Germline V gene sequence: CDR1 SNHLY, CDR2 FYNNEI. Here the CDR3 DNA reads TGTGCCAGCAGTGTGACTAGCGGGGGACCCGGGACGTTCTTC. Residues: CASSVTSGGPGTFF.

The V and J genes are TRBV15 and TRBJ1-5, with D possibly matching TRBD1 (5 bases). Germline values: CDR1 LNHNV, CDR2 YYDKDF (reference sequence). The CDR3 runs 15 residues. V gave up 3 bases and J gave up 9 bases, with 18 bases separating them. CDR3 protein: CATSSDPGPGTPQHF. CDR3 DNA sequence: TGTGCCACCAGCAGTGACCCGGGGCCAGGTACGCCCCAGCATTTT.

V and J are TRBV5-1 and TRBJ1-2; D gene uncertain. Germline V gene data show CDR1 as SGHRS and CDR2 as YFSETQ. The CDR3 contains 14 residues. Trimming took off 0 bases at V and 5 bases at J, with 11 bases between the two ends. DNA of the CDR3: TGCGCCAGCAGCTTGGCCTCGCCAGAATATGGCTACACCTTC. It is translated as CASSLASPEYGYTF.

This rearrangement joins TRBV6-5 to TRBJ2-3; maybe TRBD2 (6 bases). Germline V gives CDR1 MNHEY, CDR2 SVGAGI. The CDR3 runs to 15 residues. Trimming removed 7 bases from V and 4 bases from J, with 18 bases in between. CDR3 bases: TGTGCCAGCAACGCCTGGGGGGACGGGCCAGATACGCAGTATTTT. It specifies CASNAWGDGPDTQYF.

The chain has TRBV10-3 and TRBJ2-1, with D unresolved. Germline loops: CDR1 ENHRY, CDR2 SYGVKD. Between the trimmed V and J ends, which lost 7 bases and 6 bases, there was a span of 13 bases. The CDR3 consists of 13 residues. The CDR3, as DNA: TGTGCCATCAAAGGCAGCCCCTTCAATGAGCAGTTCTTC. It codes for CAIKGSPFNEQFF.

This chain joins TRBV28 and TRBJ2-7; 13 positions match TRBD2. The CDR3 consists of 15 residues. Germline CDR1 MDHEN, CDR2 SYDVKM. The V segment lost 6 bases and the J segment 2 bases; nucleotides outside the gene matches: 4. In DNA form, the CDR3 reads TGTGCCAGCAGCCGGACTAGCGGGGGAGCCTACGAGCAGTACTTC. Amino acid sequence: CASSRTSGGAYEQYF. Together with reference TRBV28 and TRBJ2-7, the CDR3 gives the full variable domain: DVKVTQSSRYLVKRTGEKVFLECVQDMDHENMFWYRQDPGLGLRLIYFSYDVKMKEKGDIPEGYSVSREKKERFSLILESASTNQTSMYLCASSRTSGGAYEQYFGPGTRLTVT.

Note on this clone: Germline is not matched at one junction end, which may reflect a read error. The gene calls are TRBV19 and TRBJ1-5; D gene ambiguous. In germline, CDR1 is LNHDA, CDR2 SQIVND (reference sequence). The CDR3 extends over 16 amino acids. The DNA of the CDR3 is TGTGTCAGTAGTATGAGACCTGAGGCTGGCAATCAGCCCCAGCATTTT. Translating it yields CVSSMRPEAGNQPQHF.

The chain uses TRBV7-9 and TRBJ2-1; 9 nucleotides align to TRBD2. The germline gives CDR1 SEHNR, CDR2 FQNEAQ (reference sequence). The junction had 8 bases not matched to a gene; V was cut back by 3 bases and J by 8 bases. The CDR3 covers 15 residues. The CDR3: CASSFEWRGGDEQFF. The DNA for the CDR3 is TGTGCCAGCAGCTTCGAGTGGCGGGGGGGCGATGAGCAGTTCTTC.

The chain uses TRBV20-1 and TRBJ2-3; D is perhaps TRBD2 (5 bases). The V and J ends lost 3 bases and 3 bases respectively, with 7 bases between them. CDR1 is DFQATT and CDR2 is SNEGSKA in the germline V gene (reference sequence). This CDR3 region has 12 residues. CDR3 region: CSASPGTDTQYF. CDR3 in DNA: TGCAGTGCTAGTCCGGGAACAGATACGCAGTATTTT.

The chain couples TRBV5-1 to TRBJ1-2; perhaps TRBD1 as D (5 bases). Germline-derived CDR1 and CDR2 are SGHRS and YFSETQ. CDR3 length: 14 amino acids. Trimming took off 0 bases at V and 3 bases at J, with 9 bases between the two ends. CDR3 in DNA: TGCGCCAGCAGCTTGGGGGGCCTTGACTATGGCTACACCTTC. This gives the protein CASSLGGLDYGYTF.

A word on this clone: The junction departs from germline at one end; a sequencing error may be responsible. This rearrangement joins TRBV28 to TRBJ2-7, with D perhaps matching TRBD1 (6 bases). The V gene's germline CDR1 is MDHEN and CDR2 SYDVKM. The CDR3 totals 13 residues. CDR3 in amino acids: CASSLGGLSRRHF. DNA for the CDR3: TGTGCCAGCAGTTTAGGGGGCCTATCAAGGAGACACTTC. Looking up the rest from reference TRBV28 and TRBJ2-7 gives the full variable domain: DVKVTQSSRYLVKRTGEKVFLECVQDMDHENMFWYRQDPGLGLRLIYFSYDVKMKEKGDIPEGYSVSREKKERFSLILESASTNQTSMYLCASSLGGLSRRHFGPGTRLTVT.

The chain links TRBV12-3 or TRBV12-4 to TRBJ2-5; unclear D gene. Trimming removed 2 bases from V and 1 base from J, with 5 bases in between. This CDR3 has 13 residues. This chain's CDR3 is CASSLSVQETQYF. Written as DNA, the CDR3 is TGTGCCAGCAGTTTATCCGTCCAAGAGACCCAGTACTTC.

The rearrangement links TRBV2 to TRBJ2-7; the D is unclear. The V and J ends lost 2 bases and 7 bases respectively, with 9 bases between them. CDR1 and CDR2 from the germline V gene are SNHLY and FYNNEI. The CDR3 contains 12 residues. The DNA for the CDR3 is TGTGCCAGCAGTGAACAGATGGGGGAGCAGTACTTC. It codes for CASSEQMGEQYF.

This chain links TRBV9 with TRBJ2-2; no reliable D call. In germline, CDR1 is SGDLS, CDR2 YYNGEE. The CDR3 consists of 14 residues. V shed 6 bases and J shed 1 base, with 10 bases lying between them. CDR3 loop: CASMLEVNTGELFF. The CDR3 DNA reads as TGTGCCAGCATGTTGGAAGTGAACACCGGGGAGCTGTTTTTT.

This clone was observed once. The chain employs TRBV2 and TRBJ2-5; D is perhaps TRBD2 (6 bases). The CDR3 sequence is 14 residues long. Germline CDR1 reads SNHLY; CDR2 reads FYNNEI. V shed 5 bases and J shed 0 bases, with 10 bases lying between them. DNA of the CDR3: TGTGCCAGCAGTAGGACTAACAACCAAGAGACCCAGTACTTC. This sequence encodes CASSRTNNQETQYF.

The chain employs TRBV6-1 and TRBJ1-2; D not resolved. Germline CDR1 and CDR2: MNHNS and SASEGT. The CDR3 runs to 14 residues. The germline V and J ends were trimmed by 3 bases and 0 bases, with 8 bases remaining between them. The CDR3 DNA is TGTGCCAGCAGTGATACCAGCCCTAACTATGGCTACACCTTC. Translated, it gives CASSDTSPNYGYTF.

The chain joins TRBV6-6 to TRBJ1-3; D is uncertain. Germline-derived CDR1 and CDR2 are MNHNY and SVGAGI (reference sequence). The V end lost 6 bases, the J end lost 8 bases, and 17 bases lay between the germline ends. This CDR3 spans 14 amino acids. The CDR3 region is CASRETSALDTIYF. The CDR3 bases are TGTGCCAGCAGAGAGACGTCGGCTTTAGACACCATATATTTT.

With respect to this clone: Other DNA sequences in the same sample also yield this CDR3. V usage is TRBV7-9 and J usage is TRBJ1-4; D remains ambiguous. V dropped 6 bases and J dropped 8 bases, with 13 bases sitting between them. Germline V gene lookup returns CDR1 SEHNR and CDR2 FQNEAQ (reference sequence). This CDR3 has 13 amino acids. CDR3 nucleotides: TGTGCCAGCAGTGAAACTCGCCTGGAAAAACTGTTTTTT. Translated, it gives CASSETRLEKLFF. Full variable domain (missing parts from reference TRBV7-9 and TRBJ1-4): DTGVSQNPRHKITKRGQNVTFRCDPISEHNRLYWYRQTLGQGPEFLTYFQNEAQLEKSRLLSDRFSAERPKGSFSTLEIQRTEQGDSAMYLCASSETRLEKLFFGSGTQLSVL.

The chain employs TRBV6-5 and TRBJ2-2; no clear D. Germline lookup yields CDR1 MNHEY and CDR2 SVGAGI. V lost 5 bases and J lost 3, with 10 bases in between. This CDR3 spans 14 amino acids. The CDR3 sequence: CASSRARDTGELFF. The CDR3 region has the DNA TGTGCCAGCAGTCGGGCGCGAGACACCGGGGAGCTGTTTTTT.

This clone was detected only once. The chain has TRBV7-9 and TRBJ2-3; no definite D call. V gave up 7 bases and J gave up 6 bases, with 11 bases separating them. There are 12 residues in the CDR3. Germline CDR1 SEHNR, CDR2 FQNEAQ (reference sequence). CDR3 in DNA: TGTGCCAGCATCCTAGGAGCGGATACGCAGTATTTT. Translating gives CASILGADTQYF.

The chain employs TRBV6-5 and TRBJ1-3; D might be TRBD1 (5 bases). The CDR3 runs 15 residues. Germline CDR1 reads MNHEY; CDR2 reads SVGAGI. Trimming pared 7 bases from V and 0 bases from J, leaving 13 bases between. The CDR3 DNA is TGTGCCAGCATCGACAGATCGATCTCTGGAAACACCATATATTTT. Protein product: CASIDRSISGNTIYF.